The rows below give T cell receptor beta chains drawn from one sample of a study of T-cell memory formation after mild COVID-19. TCRdb called the 5' RACE reads again in MiXCR, with one record for every CDR3 protein. The sample lists about 250,000 distinct CDR3 sequences, 15% seen once, with 2.1% in the top ten. The source material was PBMCs or a T cell subset sorted from them (not recorded which). The receptors shown here come from an adult woman who had mild COVID-19 (a few samples of this study predate the infection). Cell type and time point are not known. CDR3s include the opening cysteine and the closing phenylalanine or tryptophan. A D gene is named only where the DNA matches it firmly. Clone size is stated in some rows and not others, as once, few, many or a class when expanded.

clone size	D gene	V gene	J gene	CDR3 DNA	CDR3 protein
-	-	TRBV12-3/TRBV12-4	TRBJ1-1	TGTGCCAGCAGTTTCCTGGGGGACACTGAAGCTTTCTTT	CASSFLGDTEAFF
-	TRBD2	TRBV10-3	TRBJ2-7	TGTGCCATCAGTGAAGCGGGAGGGCATTACGAGCAGTACTTC	CAISEAGGHYEQYF
-	-	TRBV4-2	TRBJ2-7	TGTGCCAGCAGTCGTCCTGGGACGGATACCTACGAGCAGTACTTC	CASSRPGTDTYEQYF
-	-	TRBV6-5	TRBJ2-3	TGTGCCAGCAGCTACGGTGGATACCTGGATACGCAGTATTTT	CASSYGGYLDTQYF
few	TRBD2	TRBV24-1	TRBJ2-3	TGTGCCACCAGTGACCGGACTAGCTGGGGCACAGATACGCAGTATTTT	CATSDRTSWGTDTQYF
few	TRBD2	TRBV7-3	TRBJ2-1	TGTGCCAGCAGGAATACGGGGGGGCCCTACAATGAGCAGTTCTTC	CASRNTGGPYNEQFF
-	-	TRBV7-3	TRBJ2-3	TGTGCCAGCAGCTTATACGGAAGCACAGATACGCAGTATTTT	CASSLYGSTDTQYF
once	-	TRBV11-2	TRBJ1-1	TGTGCCAGCAGCTTTATATCGAACACTGAAGCTTTCTTT	CASSFISNTEAFF
-	-	TRBV6-1	TRBJ2-1	TGTGCCAGCAGTGTCACTAGTCCGCCCCCGAATGAGCAGTTCTTC	CASSVTSPPPNEQFF
-	-	TRBV5-1	TRBJ1-1	TGCGCCAGCAGCCCCCGGAGAGGCAGCACTGAAGCTTTCTTT	CASSPRRGSTEAFF
few	-	TRBV7-2	TRBJ1-2	TGTGCCAGCACCGAGACACAGCTGGTTAATGGCTACACCTTC	CASTETQLVNGYTF
-	TRBD1	TRBV12-3/TRBV12-4	TRBJ1-2	TGTGCCAGCAGGTCAGGGACAGGGGTAGGCGGCTACACCTTC	CASRSGTGVGGYTF
-	-	TRBV5-1	TRBJ2-7	TGCGCCAGCAGCCTCCGGGACGGGCGCTACGAGCAGTACTTC	CASSLRDGRYEQYF
-	TRBD1	TRBV7-2	TRBJ2-3	TGTGCCAGCAGCTTGCTGGCCAGGGGGCTGGATACGCAGTATTTT	CASSLLARGLDTQYF
many	TRBD1	TRBV24-1	TRBJ2-5	TGTGCCACCAGTGATGCCGGCAGGGGGCAACAAGAGACCCAGTACTTC	CATSDAGRGQQETQYF
-	-	TRBV5-1	TRBJ1-1	TGCGCCAGCAGCTTGGTGGATCGGGCGGGACCGCACACTGAAGCTTTCTTT	CASSLVDRAGPHTEAFF
-	TRBD2	TRBV2	TRBJ2-7	TGTGCCAGCAGTGAAGGGCTAGCGGGGGCCTCTGAGCAGTACTTC	CASSEGLAGASEQYF
-	TRBD1	TRBV6-5	TRBJ2-6	TGTGCCAGCAGCCCGGGACAGAGAAGCTCTGGGGCCAACGTCCTGACTTTC	CASSPGQRSSGANVLTF
-	-	TRBV5-1	TRBJ2-2	TGCGCCAGCAGCTTGTGGGACCGGGACACCGGGGAGCTGTTTTTT	CASSLWDRDTGELFF
many	TRBD1	TRBV12-3/TRBV12-4	TRBJ1-1	TGTGCCAGCAGTTTAGGCTCACAGGGGGGCACTGAAGCTTTCTTT	CASSLGSQGGTEAFF
few	TRBD1	TRBV2	TRBJ2-5	TGTGCCAGCAGGGCCGGGACAGGGGTAGAGACCCAGTACTTC	CASRAGTGVETQYF
-	-	TRBV6-6	TRBJ1-2	TGTGCCAGCAGTTACCCCAGCCCTAACTATGGCTACACCTTC	CASSYPSPNYGYTF
-	TRBD1	TRBV7-6	TRBJ2-3	TGTGCCAGCAGCCAAGCCGGACAGGCGGATACGCAGTATTTT	CASSQAGQADTQYF
few	-	TRBV6-5	TRBJ1-5	TGTGCCAGCAGTCTTACTCCGGGGGAACAGCCCCAGCATTTT	CASSLTPGEQPQHF
-	TRBD2	TRBV5-6	TRBJ2-5	TGTGCCAGCAGCTTGGCCGGTAGCGGGGTCGAGACCCAGTACTTC	CASSLAGSGVETQYF
many	TRBD1	TRBV4-1	TRBJ2-1	TGCGCCAGCAGCCACACCGGGACAGGGGTCAATGAGCAGTTCTTC	CASSHTGTGVNEQFF
few	TRBD2	TRBV23-1	TRBJ2-7	TGCGCCAGCAGTCAATCGCCGGGTAGCGGGGAACCTTCCTACGAGCAGTACTTC	CASSQSPGSGEPSYEQYF
-	-	TRBV27	TRBJ2-7	TGTGCCAGGGTGGGGGACAAGACCTACGAGCAGTACTTC	CARVGDKTYEQYF
-	TRBD1	TRBV4-1	TRBJ1-1	TGCGCCAGCAGCCAAGACGGTACAGGGGGCACTGAAGCTTTCTTT	CASSQDGTGGTEAFF
-	-	TRBV4-2	TRBJ1-5	TGTGCCAGCAGCCAAGATCCCGGGAATCAGCCCCAGCATTTT	CASSQDPGNQPQHF
-	-	TRBV27	TRBJ2-2	TGTGCCAGCAGTTTATCAGGGTTTAGCGCGAACACCGGGGAGCTGTTTTTT	CASSLSGFSANTGELFF
few	-	TRBV5-1	TRBJ2-7	TGCGCCAGCAGCTTGGATGTCAGCGGTAGCTACGAGCAGTACTTC	CASSLDVSGSYEQYF
few	-	TRBV7-8	TRBJ1-5	TGTGCCAGCAGCTTAAGCGGGGGCCAGCCCCAGCATTTT	CASSLSGGQPQHF
few	TRBD2	TRBV24-1	TRBJ2-3	TGTGCCACCAGGGGACTAGCCGCAGATACGCAGTATTTT	CATRGLAADTQYF
few	TRBD2	TRBV7-9	TRBJ2-5	TGTGCCAGCAGCTACCCAAGCGGGAACAGCCAAGAGACCCAGTACTTC	CASSYPSGNSQETQYF
many	-	TRBV5-1	TRBJ1-1	TGCGCCAGCAGCTTGCAGGGCGACACTGAAGCTTTCTTT	CASSLQGDTEAFF
few	-	TRBV13	TRBJ2-1	TGTGCCAGCAGCTTAGACGGGACTTACAATGAGCAGTTCTTC	CASSLDGTYNEQFF
few	-	TRBV7-8	TRBJ2-5	TGTGCCAGCAGCCCCACTAGCCTGGCGGAGACCCAGTACTTC	CASSPTSLAETQYF
few	-	TRBV30	TRBJ1-2	TGTGCCTGGAGTGCGGGGCTCTATGGCTACACCTTC	CAWSAGLYGYTF
-	-	TRBV29-1	TRBJ1-3	TGCAGCGGGGCAGTAGTCCCTGGAAACACCATATATTTT	CSGAVVPGNTIYF
few	TRBD2	TRBV4-3	TRBJ2-1	TGCGCCAGCAGCCAAGATATACTAGCGGGAATCTTGGGGAGCCGCTCCTACAATGAGCAGTTCTTC	CASSQDILAGILGSRSYNEQFF
many	TRBD1	TRBV7-9	TRBJ2-7	TGTGCCAGCAGCTTGGGACAGGGAATAGAACAGTACTTC	CASSLGQGIEQYF
-	-	TRBV30	TRBJ2-7	TGTGCTTCGCTACAGGGATCCTACGAGCAGTACTTC	CASLQGSYEQYF
-	TRBD1	TRBV7-2	TRBJ1-2	TGTGCCAGCAGCTTAGCGTTGTTGACAGGGGAGGGCTACACCTTC	CASSLALLTGEGYTF